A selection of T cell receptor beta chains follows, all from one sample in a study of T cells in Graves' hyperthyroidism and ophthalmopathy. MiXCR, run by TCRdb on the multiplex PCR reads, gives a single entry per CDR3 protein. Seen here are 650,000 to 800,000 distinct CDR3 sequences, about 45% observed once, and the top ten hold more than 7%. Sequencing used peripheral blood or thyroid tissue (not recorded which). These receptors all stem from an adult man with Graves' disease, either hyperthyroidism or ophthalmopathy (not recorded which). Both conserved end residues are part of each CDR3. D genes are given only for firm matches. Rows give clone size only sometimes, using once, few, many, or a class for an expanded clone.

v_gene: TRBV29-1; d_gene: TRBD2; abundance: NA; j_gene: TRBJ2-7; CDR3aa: CSVAHPGLASYGQYF; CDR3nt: TGCAGCGTGGCCCATCCGGGACTAGCGAGTTACGGGCAGTACTTC
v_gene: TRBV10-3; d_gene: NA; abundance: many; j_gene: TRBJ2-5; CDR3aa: CAISPGTGQETQYF; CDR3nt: TGTGCCATCAGCCCCGGGACTGGGCAAGAGACCCAGTACTTC
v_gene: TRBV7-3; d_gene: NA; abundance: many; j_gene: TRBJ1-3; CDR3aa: CASSLIVGANENTIYF; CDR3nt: TGTGCCAGCAGCTTAATCGTAGGGGCCAACGAAAACACCATATATTTT
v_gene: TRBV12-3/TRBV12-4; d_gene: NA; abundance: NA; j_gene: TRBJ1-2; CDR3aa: CASSPQHNYGYTF; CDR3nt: TGTGCCAGCAGTCCCCAGCATAACTATGGCTACACCTTC
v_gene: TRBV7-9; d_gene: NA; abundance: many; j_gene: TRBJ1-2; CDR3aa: CASSLVPGLLTF; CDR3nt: TGTGCCAGCAGCTTAGTACCAGGGCTGCTAACCTTC
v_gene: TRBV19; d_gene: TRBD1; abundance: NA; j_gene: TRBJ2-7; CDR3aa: CASSGDRAFEQYF; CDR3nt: TGTGCCAGTAGTGGCGACAGGGCTTTCGAGCAGTACTTC
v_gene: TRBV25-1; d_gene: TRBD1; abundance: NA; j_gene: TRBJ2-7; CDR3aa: CASSWPGQGHYEQYF; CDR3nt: TGTGCCAGCAGTTGGCCGGGACAGGGACACTACGAGCAGTACTTC
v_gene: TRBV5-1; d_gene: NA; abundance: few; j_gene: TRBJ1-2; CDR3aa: CASSGLAGDGYTF; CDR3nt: TGCGCCAGCAGCGGGCTCGCAGGGGATGGCTACACCTTC
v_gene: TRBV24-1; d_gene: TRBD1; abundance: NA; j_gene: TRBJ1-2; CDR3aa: CATSDSTGGDGYTF; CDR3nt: TGTGCCACCAGTGATTCGACAGGGGGAGACGGCTACACCTTC
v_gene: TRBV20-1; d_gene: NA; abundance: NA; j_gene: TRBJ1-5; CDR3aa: CSASLSLDSNQPQHF; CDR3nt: TGCAGTGCTAGTCTCTCTCTGGACAGCAATCAGCCCCAGCATTTT
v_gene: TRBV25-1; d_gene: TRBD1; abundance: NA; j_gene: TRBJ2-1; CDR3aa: CASSVAGQGRASSGYNEQFF; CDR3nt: TGTGCCAGCAGTGTGGCGGGACAGGGTAGGGCCTCTTCTGGTTACAATGAGCAGTTCTTC
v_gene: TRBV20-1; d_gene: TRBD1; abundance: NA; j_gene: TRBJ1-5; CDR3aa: CSASTGVGNQPQHF; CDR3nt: TGCAGTGCTAGTACAGGGGTCGGCAATCAGCCCCAGCATTTT
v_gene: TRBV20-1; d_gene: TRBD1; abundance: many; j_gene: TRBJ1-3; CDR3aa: CSALTGGDTIYF; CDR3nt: TGCAGTGCCTTGACAGGGGGGGACACCATATATTTT
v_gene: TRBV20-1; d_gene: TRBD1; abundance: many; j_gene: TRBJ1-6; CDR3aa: CSASVGQENSPLHF; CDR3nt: TGCAGTGCTAGTGTCGGACAGGAGAATTCACCCCTCCACTTT